Sequencing of this T cell receptor beta chain was carried out in a study of blood T cells in healthy people across ages. Overall study results and limits: Per-million-T-cell TCR beta diversity fell roughly linearly with age.

Alongside a J-beta primer mix, a sample-barcoded 5' primer served in a second PCR lasting about 7 to 12 cycles. From the 5' RACE reads, TCRdb called clonotypes with MiXCR, one entry per CDR3 protein. The sample shows about 690,000 distinct CDR3 sequences, 35% to 50% of them seen only once. Germline values: CDR1 MDHEN, CDR2 SYDVKM. The CDR3 sequence is 15 residues long. Losses at the gene ends were 6 bases for V and 2 bases for J; bases not matched to a gene: 8. This clonotype was counted a few times. Its specificity is unknown. V and J are TRBV28 and TRBJ2-7, with 9 bases fitting TRBD2. This TCR came from an older man in good health. Sequenced input: blood. This CDR3 reads CASSRGSSGTYEQYF. CDR3 DNA: TGTGCCAGCAGCCGGGGGTCTAGCGGGACCTACGAGCAGTACTTC.